The clone carrying this TCR beta chain was counted a few times. As yet, its antigen is unknown. Mouse names are used for the genes. The read gets to within 4 residues of the CDR3 end, and the germline J gene fills in the rest. Other DNA sequences in this sample translate to the same CDR3. The source of the sample is a study of CD8+ T cells in alopecia areata. Turning to the study itself: C3H/HeJ donors with spontaneous alopecia, about 6-12 months old, supplied skin grafts to approximately 7-11-week-old female C3H/HeJ mice.

Regarding the study as a whole: Scalp samples also yield sequences from resident alphabeta T cells of normal skin. Patients shared TCRs less clearly than mice did, possibly owing to HLA. Compared with normal scalp, lesional scalp had higher clonality and more expanded CD8+ clones.

The authors sorted pooled cutaneous lymph node cells using CD4, CD8alpha, NKG2D, NKG2ACE and other markers. Germline CDR1 and CDR2: GKSSPN and SITVG. There are 13 residues in the CDR3. The V end lost 0 bases, the J end lost 2 bases, and 7 bases lay between the germline ends. cDNA prepared by RNA extraction and subsequent reverse transcription served as the template for sequencing. The protocol was immunoSEQ multiplex PCR, while the TCRdb copy is restricted to in-frame clones and leaves out a portion. The specimen has 200,000 to 300,000 clones, none found just once. Source material: CD4+ T cells sorted from a lymph node. The TCR comes from a C3H/HeJ mouse with alopecia areata. This strain's MHC haplotype is H2-k. V usage is TRBV31 and J usage is TRBJ1-1; D gene uncertain. The covered CDR3 bases are TGTGCCTGGAGTCTCAACAGCAACACA. Its protein product is CAWSLNSNT. The full CDR3 is CAWSLNSNTEVFF. Full variable domain (rest looked up from reference TRBV31 and TRBJ1-1): AQTIHQWPVAEIKAVGSPLSLGCTIKGKSSPNLYWYWQATGGTLQQLFYSITVGQVESVVQLNLSASRPKDDQFILSTEKLLLSHSGFYLCAWSLNSNTEVFFGKGTRLTVV.